Given below is one T cell receptor (beta chain) in context. This specimen comes from a study of blood T cell repertoires in COVID-19. CDR3 length: 14 residues. From germline, CDR1 is SQVTM and CDR2 ANQGSEA. V dropped 4 bases and J dropped 3 bases, with 13 bases sitting between them. As handled by the study authors: The authors estimated nucleated cell counts from reference gene primer amplification. Assay: immunoSEQ multiplex PCR; the TCRdb copy retains only in-frame clones and omits some. The DNA gave D and trimming, while V, J and clone size come from that table. This table holds around 70,000 clones, about 82% found once.

This rearrangement joins TRBV29-1 to TRBJ1-5, with D possibly matching TRBD1 (5 bases). The source of this sequence is a woman aged 55-70 years with acute or convalescent COVID-19. Sequences were obtained from peripheral blood. Written as DNA, the CDR3 is TGCAGCGTTGCCGCGGGGGGGTCCAATCAGCCCCAGCATTTT. This codes for CSVAAGGSNQPQHF.